Presented here are 18 T cell receptor beta chains from one specimen sequenced in a study of T-cell memory formation after mild COVID-19. TCRdb reprocessed the 5' RACE reads via MiXCR and lists one record per CDR3 protein. The sample holds over 120,000 distinct CDR3 sequences, over 6% seen once. Input material: PBMCs or a T cell subset sorted from them (not recorded which). These receptor sequences come from an adult woman who had mild COVID-19 (a few samples of this study predate the infection). Cell type and time point are not known.

This clonotype was recorded a few times. The V and J genes are TRBV28 and TRBJ2-2, with D possibly TRBD2 on 5 matching bases. Germline lookup yields CDR1 MDHEN and CDR2 SYDVKM. V gave up 8 bases and J gave up 6 bases, with 13 bases separating them. This CDR3 comprises 13 residues. The CDR3 here is CASSRAGAGELFF. CDR3 sequence (DNA): TGTGCCAGCTCACGTGCCGGGGCCGGGGAGCTGTTTTTT. Together with reference TRBV28 and TRBJ2-2, the CDR3 gives the full variable domain: DVKVTQSSRYLVKRTGEKVFLECVQDMDHENMFWYRQDPGLGLRLIYFSYDVKMKEKGDIPEGYSVSREKKERFSLILESASTNQTSMYLCASSRAGAGELFFGEGSRLTVL.

Many counts were recorded for this clonotype. V usage is TRBV10-3 and J usage is TRBJ2-7, with TRBD1 identical over 7 bases. There are 17 residues in the CDR3. Germline CDR1 reads ENHRY; CDR2 reads SYGVKD. With 5 bases clipped from V and 0 bases from J, the junction kept 13 bases outside the gene matches. The CDR3 bases are TGTGCCATCAGTACGCCAAACGGACAGGCGGGCTCCTACGAGCAGTACTTC. This codes for CAISTPNGQAGSYEQYF.

Ten or more counts support this clonotype. The V and J genes are TRBV12-3 or TRBV12-4 and TRBJ2-3; D not resolved. The CDR3 totals 15 residues. V lost 2 bases and J 0 bases, leaving 9 bases between the germline ends. The CDR3 region is CASSLSWLSTDTQYF. CDR3 sequence (DNA): TGTGCCAGCAGTTTATCGTGGCTTAGCACAGATACGCAGTATTTT.

V and J are TRBV12-3 or TRBV12-4 and TRBJ1-2, with a tentative D call TRBD1 (6 bases). The CDR3 contains 15 residues. Trimming left V 7 bases short and J 4 bases short, with 19 bases between. CDR3 amino acids: CASTPAGQPVYGYTF. Written as DNA, the CDR3 is TGTGCCAGCACTCCGGCAGGACAGCCTGTCTATGGCTACACCTTC.

This chain joins TRBV24-1 and TRBJ1-5; D remains unclear. The CDR3 contains 13 residues. The ends were cut back, 6 bases at V and 2 bases at J, with 7 bases in the middle. Germline CDR1 reads KGHDR; CDR2 reads SFDVKD. CDR3 protein: CATSRYGNQPQHF. CDR3 nucleotides: TGTGCCACCAGTAGGTACGGCAATCAGCCCCAGCATTTT.

At least ten counts were recorded for this clonotype. The chain links TRBV12-3 or TRBV12-4 to TRBJ1-1; D perhaps matches TRBD1 (5 bases). CDR3 length: 17 residues. Trimming left V 3 bases short and J 1 base short, with 18 bases between. CDR3 protein: CASSFWTLTTSNTEAFF. The CDR3 nucleotides are TGTGCCAGCAGTTTCTGGACACTAACAACCTCGAACACTGAAGCTTTCTTT.

This clonotype appeared many times. This rearrangement joins TRBV12-5 to TRBJ2-1; 8 bases are a match to TRBD2. After removal of 6 bases from V and 2 bases from J, the junction contained 3 bases not matched to a gene. CDR3 length equals 14 residues. Germline assignment: CDR1 LGHNT and CDR2 FRNRAP. The DNA for the CDR3 is TGTGCTAGTGGCCCGGGGGGGCCCTACAATGAGCAGTTCTTC. It is translated as CASGPGGPYNEQFF. The variable domain in full, completed from reference TRBV12-5 and TRBJ2-1, reads DARVTQTPRHKVTEMGQEVTMRCQPILGHNTVFWYRQTMMQGLELLAYFRNRAPLDDSGMPKDRFSAEMPDATLATLKIQPSEPRDSAVYFCASGPGGPYNEQFFGPGTRLTVL.

The sample holds many counts of this clonotype. The J gene is TRBJ1-5, the V gene TRBV12-3 or TRBV12-4, with 10 bases identical to TRBD1. After removal of 4 bases from V and 3 bases from J, the junction contained 9 bases not matched to a gene. CDR3 length: 17 amino acids. CDR3: CASSSYGTGAYNQPQHF. As DNA, the CDR3 is TGTGCCAGCAGTTCTTATGGGACAGGGGCTTACAATCAGCCCCAGCATTTT.

This clonotype has a count of ten or more. V gene TRBV24-1 combines with J gene TRBJ2-1; 9 bases agree with TRBD2. V shed 4 bases and J 8 bases; nucleotides not matched to a gene: 8. The germline V gene has CDR1 KGHDR and CDR2 SFDVKD. This CDR3 spans 15 amino acids. In DNA, the CDR3 is TGTGCCACCAGTGAAAGCGGGGGGAAAGGCGATGAGCAGTTCTTC. This translates into CATSESGGKGDEQFF.

The rearrangement links TRBV7-9 to TRBJ2-1; 15 nucleotides line up with TRBD2. The CDR3 has 19 amino acids. The germline gives CDR1 SEHNR, CDR2 FQNEAQ (reference sequence). The V and J ends lost 0 bases and 3 bases, in that order; junction bases with no gene match: 6. The CDR3 bases are TGTGCCAGCAGCTTAGCCCCGGGACTAGCGGGGGGCAACTACAATGAGCAGTTCTTC. This gives the protein CASSLAPGLAGGNYNEQFF. Looking up the rest from reference TRBV7-9 and TRBJ2-1 gives the full variable domain: DTGVSQNPRHKITKRGQNVTFRCDPISEHNRLYWYRQTLGQGPEFLTYFQNEAQLEKSRLLSDRFSAERPKGSFSTLEIQRTEQGDSAMYLCASSLAPGLAGGNYNEQFFGPGTRLTVL.

This clonotype was observed a single time. This sequence joins TRBV5-1 and TRBJ1-2, with TRBD1 as a possible D gene (5 bases). The germline V and J ends were trimmed by 9 bases and 3 bases, with 12 bases remaining between them. Germline V gene data show CDR1 as SGHRS and CDR2 as YFSETQ. The CDR3 length is 12 residues. The CDR3 sequence is CATRDVDYGYTF. The DNA of the CDR3 is TGCGCCACTAGGGACGTCGACTATGGCTACACCTTC. Looking up the rest from reference TRBV5-1 and TRBJ1-2 gives the full variable domain: KAGVTQTPRYLIKTRGQQVTLSCSPISGHRSVSWYQQTPGQGLQFLFEYFSETQRNKGNFPGRFSGRQFSNSRSEMNVSTLELGDSALYLCATRDVDYGYTFGSGTRLTVV.

In this sample, this clonotype turned up many times. This chain links TRBV30 with TRBJ1-1, with D hard to call. The CDR3 has 15 residues. V gave up 0 bases and J gave up 5 bases, with 16 bases separating them. Germline CDR1 is GTSNPN and CDR2 is SVGIG (reference sequence). Here the CDR3 DNA reads TGTGCCTGGAGTGTAATGAACGCTTTGGAGACTGAAGCTTTCTTT. It encodes CAWSVMNALETEAFF.

The J gene is TRBJ2-3, the V gene TRBV7-2; D possibly corresponds to TRBD2 (5 bases). The V gene's germline CDR1 is SGHTA and CDR2 FQGNSA. This CDR3 region has 17 residues. Trimming removed 1 base at V and 2 bases at J, with 16 bases between. The CDR3 region has the DNA TGTGCCAGCAGCTTAGATCTCCTAGCCGGTTACACAGATACGCAGTATTTT. Its translation is CASSLDLLAGYTDTQYF.

This chain connects TRBV5-6 to TRBJ2-5; 7 bases agree with TRBD2. Germline V lookup: CDR1 SGHDT, CDR2 YYEEEE. This CDR3 comprises 14 residues. The V segment lost 0 bases and the J segment 5 bases; nucleotides outside the gene matches: 4. The DNA of the CDR3 is TGTGCCAGCAGCTTGGCCCGGGGGGAGGAGACCCAGTACTTC. Protein: CASSLARGEETQYF.

This chain links TRBV12-3 or TRBV12-4 with TRBJ2-2, with TRBD2 matching 9 bases. V lost 10 bases and J lost 4; bases outside the gene matches: 7. This CDR3 spans 14 amino acids. As DNA, the CDR3 is TGTGCCACGGAGACTAGCGGACCCACCGGGGAGCTGTTTTTT. It encodes CATETSGPTGELFF.

This clonotype turned up a few times. J is TRBJ2-7 and V is TRBV5-1; TRBD1 matches 9 bases. The length of the CDR3 is 15 residues. The germline V gene encodes CDR1 SGHRS and CDR2 YFSETQ. Trimming removed 2 bases from V and 4 bases from J; junction bases left unmatched: 7. CDR3 nucleotides: TGCGCCAGCAGCTTTAAGGGACAGGGCCGGTACGAGCAGTACTTC. Translated, it gives CASSFKGQGRYEQYF.

This clonotype was seen a few times. V is TRBV12-3 or TRBV12-4 and J is TRBJ2-2; 7 bases are a match to TRBD1. The CDR3 contains 15 residues. J lost 4 bases, V lost 2 bases, and 4 bases had no gene match. The CDR3 is CASSLRGRSTGELFF. The CDR3 DNA sequence: TGTGCCAGCAGTTTAAGGGGGCGCAGCACCGGGGAGCTGTTTTTT.

Here the CDR3 DNA reads TGTGCCATCAGTGTTGCAGGGGCGCTTAATGGCTACACCTTC. Residues: CAISVAGALNGYTF. The rearrangement links TRBV10-3 to TRBJ1-2, with D maybe TRBD1 (6 bases). V was shortened by 4 bases and J by 6 bases, with 15 bases between the two germline ends. Germline lookup yields CDR1 ENHRY and CDR2 SYGVKD. The CDR3 runs 14 residues.